This T cell receptor beta chain is drawn from a study of shared clonotypes between healthy human individuals. The CDR3 has 13 residues. Running of the assay took place at deep level. Produced via immunoSEQ multiplex PCR; TCRdb's table is partial and in-frame only. The repertoire holds fewer than 1.4 million clones, more than 75% seen once, with 0.61% in the top ten. The TCR sequence derives from a man younger than 35 in good health. Some clones in this sample may be carry-over from other donors' samples. The sample taken for sequencing was memory CD4+ T cells from PBMCs. The subset: CD45RA-negative fraction. V gene TRBV21-1 combines with J gene TRBJ2-7; the table's D call TRBD2 went unverified against the DNA. TRBV21-1 is recorded as a pseudogene. DNA of the CDR3: TGTGCCGGACTAGCGGGAGTAAGGTACGAGCAGTACTTC. Its translation: CAGLAGVRYEQYF.